This is a list of T cell receptor beta chains from one sample in a study of cytomegalovirus exposure and HLA in healthy donors. Generated by immunoSEQ multiplex PCR, the TCRdb table keeps only in-frame clones and is missing some. The sample contains 150,000 to 200,000 clones, around 76% of which appear only once. Sequences were obtained from PBMCs. The receptors stem from a man younger than 45 in good health and CMV-seronegative. Both conserved end residues are part of each CDR3. Each record gives: CDR3 DNA, CDR3 protein, clone size, V gene, J gene, D gene. The D gene is left open where the match is weak. Size is stated for part of the rows, as once, few or many counts, or as a class when the clone is expanded.

DNA: TGTGCCAGCAGCTTATGGGACAGGCATGAAAAACTGTTTTTT; CDR3: CASSLWDRHEKLFF; size: -; V: TRBV7-6; J: TRBJ1-4; D: TRBD1
DNA: TGTGCCAGTACCCTGGGGACAGGGGAGGCTCAGCCCCAGCATTTT; CDR3: CASTLGTGEAQPQHF; size: -; V: TRBV19; J: TRBJ1-5; D: TRBD1
DNA: TGTGCCAGCAGCTTAGATCTTTTCGGCGGGAGGGCCCGAAAGACCCAGTACTTC; CDR3: CASSLDLFGGRARKTQYF; size: -; V: TRBV11-2; J: TRBJ2-5; D: TRBD2
DNA: TGTGCCAGCAGTTCCGGGACAGGCGTTACACCCCTCCACTTT; CDR3: CASSSGTGVTPLHF; size: once; V: TRBV6-1; J: TRBJ1-6; D: TRBD1
DNA: TGTGCCAGCACCCTAGGGCAGGGTAGAAGGGACGAGCAGTACTTC; CDR3: CASTLGQGRRDEQYF; size: -; V: TRBV6-5; J: TRBJ2-7; D: -
DNA: TGTGCCAGCAGCCAAGCCGACTCGAACACCGGGGAGCTGTTTTTT; CDR3: CASSQADSNTGELFF; size: -; V: TRBV4-2; J: TRBJ2-2; D: -
DNA: TGCAGTGCTACCCTTACTGAAAACCAGTACTTC; CDR3: CSATLTENQYF; size: -; V: TRBV20-1; J: TRBJ2-4; D: -
DNA: TGCAGCGTTGAACGGGAAGGGGGCGGCACAGATACGCAGTATTTT; CDR3: CSVEREGGGTDTQYF; size: -; V: TRBV29-1; J: TRBJ2-3; D: TRBD1
DNA: TGTGCCAGCAGTCCAGACAGGGAGGGCAATCAGCCCCAGCATTTT; CDR3: CASSPDREGNQPQHF; size: -; V: TRBV28; J: TRBJ1-5; D: TRBD1
DNA: TGTGCCAGCAGCCAAGAACAGAACACTGAAGCTTTCTTT; CDR3: CASSQEQNTEAFF; size: -; V: TRBV14; J: TRBJ1-1; D: -
DNA: TGTGCCAGCAGTTTCCGGGACTACCGAGACTCCTACGAGCAGTACTTC; CDR3: CASSFRDYRDSYEQYF; size: -; V: TRBV6-6; J: TRBJ2-7; D: TRBD2
DNA: TGCGCCAGCAGCCAAGATCTGGGGCTAGCGGGGAATGAGCAGTTCTTC; CDR3: CASSQDLGLAGNEQFF; size: -; V: TRBV4-1; J: TRBJ2-1; D: TRBD2
DNA: TGTGCCAGCAGCGACACCGGGACAGTAAACACCGGGGAGCTGTTTTTT; CDR3: CASSDTGTVNTGELFF; size: -; V: TRBV11-3; J: TRBJ2-2; D: TRBD1
DNA: TGTGCCAGCAGTGGGCGGGGATACGAGCAGTACTTC; CDR3: CASSGRGYEQYF; size: -; V: TRBV2; J: TRBJ2-7; D: -
DNA: TGTGCCAGCAGTTTAGCGGGAGGTCACTACGAGCAGTACTTC; CDR3: CASSLAGGHYEQYF; size: -; V: TRBV28; J: TRBJ2-7; D: TRBD2
DNA: TGTGCCAGCAGTCCGAGGGGGCGCGACACCGGGGAGCTGTTTTTT; CDR3: CASSPRGRDTGELFF; size: -; V: TRBV6-1; J: TRBJ2-2; D: TRBD1
DNA: TGTGCCAGTAGTATAGGCGTAGCGGGAGGAGCCAAAAACATTCAGTACTTC; CDR3: CASSIGVAGGAKNIQYF; size: -; V: TRBV19; J: TRBJ2-4; D: TRBD2
DNA: TGTGCCAGCAGCTTAGATCCGGGGATGAACACTGAAGCTTTCTTT; CDR3: CASSLDPGMNTEAFF; size: -; V: TRBV11-3; J: TRBJ1-1; D: -
DNA: TGCGCCAGCAGCCAAGATCAGGCTAGCGGGGGAGGCACCGGGGAGCTGTTTTTT; CDR3: CASSQDQASGGGTGELFF; size: -; V: TRBV4-1; J: TRBJ2-2; D: TRBD2
DNA: TGTGCCAGTAGTAATGGACTAGCGGGTTACTCCTACGAGCAGTACTTC; CDR3: CASSNGLAGYSYEQYF; size: -; V: TRBV19; J: TRBJ2-7; D: TRBD2
DNA: TGTGCCAGCAGCGTCGGGACAGGTCAATCCTACGAGCAGTACTTC; CDR3: CASSVGTGQSYEQYF; size: once; V: TRBV13; J: TRBJ2-7; D: TRBD1
DNA: TGTGCCAGCAGCGGAGGGACTAGCGGGAGGAGGGATACGCAGTATTTT; CDR3: CASSGGTSGRRDTQYF; size: -; V: TRBV9; J: TRBJ2-3; D: TRBD2
DNA: TGTGCCAGCAGGGGAACGTTGGCGGGAGGGGACAGGGGGCTGTTTTTT; CDR3: CASRGTLAGGDRGLFF; size: -; V: TRBV25-1; J: TRBJ2-2; D: -
DNA: TGTGCCAGCAGCTTACTTGATTTCGACAGCGAGCAGTACTTC; CDR3: CASSLLDFDSEQYF; size: -; V: TRBV27; J: TRBJ2-7; D: -
DNA: TGTGCCAGCACACTCCGAGAGGGTGGCTACACCTTC; CDR3: CASTLREGGYTF; size: -; V: TRBV2; J: TRBJ1-2; D: -
DNA: TGCGCCAGCAGCTTTTTATTGGGACAGGGATTCAATGAGCAGTTCTTC; CDR3: CASSFLLGQGFNEQFF; size: -; V: TRBV5-1; J: TRBJ2-1; D: TRBD1
DNA: TGCAGCGTTACTAGCGGCTACAATGAGCAGTTCTTC; CDR3: CSVTSGYNEQFF; size: -; V: TRBV29-1; J: TRBJ2-1; D: TRBD2
DNA: TGTGCCAGTAGTATGGCGGCCTCTGGAAACACCATATATTTT; CDR3: CASSMAASGNTIYF; size: -; V: TRBV19; J: TRBJ1-3; D: -
DNA: TGTGCCAGCACGGGCGGGACTAGGAATACGCAGTATTTT; CDR3: CASTGGTRNTQYF; size: -; V: TRBV28; J: TRBJ2-3; D: TRBD2
DNA: TGTGCCAGCAGAGAAATTGGGGGCGGGGGTTACAATGAGCAGTTCTTC; CDR3: CASREIGGGGYNEQFF; size: once; V: TRBV2; J: TRBJ2-1; D: -
DNA: TGTGCCAGCAGTGAGTACCAGGGGGTTCGTCAGCCCCAGCATTTT; CDR3: CASSEYQGVRQPQHF; size: -; V: TRBV6-1; J: TRBJ1-5; D: TRBD1
DNA: TGTGCCAGCAGACGCAGGGTCTCCTACGAGCAGTACTTC; CDR3: CASRRRVSYEQYF; size: -; V: TRBV28; J: TRBJ2-7; D: -
DNA: TGCGCCAGCAGCTTGGAACCTACGGGACAGGGCATCTATGGGCAGTACTTC; CDR3: CASSLEPTGQGIYGQYF; size: -; V: TRBV5-1; J: TRBJ2-7; D: TRBD1
DNA: TGTGCCAGCAGCCGGGGACAGGGGGGCCCAGATACGCAGTATTTT; CDR3: CASSRGQGGPDTQYF; size: -; V: TRBV7-2; J: TRBJ2-3; D: TRBD1
DNA: TGCAGTGGAGGTGCGGTGACTGAAGCTTTCTTT; CDR3: CSGGAVTEAFF; size: -; V: TRBV29-1; J: TRBJ1-1; D: -
DNA: TGCAGCGTTGAAGTACGTCTCGGGTGTGGAGACGGTTTCTTC; CDR3: CSVEVRLGCGDGFF; size: -; V: TRBV29-1; J: TRBJ2-7; D: -
DNA: TGTGCCAGCAGCTTGGGATGGGACAGGGGTGAGTACGAGCAGTACTTC; CDR3: CASSLGWDRGEYEQYF; size: -; V: TRBV5-6; J: TRBJ2-7; D: TRBD1
DNA: TGTGCCAGCAGCGCCCTGGAGGGGCTGAACACTGAAGCTTTCTTT; CDR3: CASSALEGLNTEAFF; size: once; V: TRBV7-9; J: TRBJ1-1; D: -
DNA: TGTGCCAGCTCTCTAGAAGGGACATTTGGGACCCAGTACTTC; CDR3: CASSLEGTFGTQYF; size: -; V: TRBV18; J: TRBJ2-5; D: -
DNA: TGTGCCAGCAGCCTTAATCGGGACAGTAGCAATGAGCAGTTCTTC; CDR3: CASSLNRDSSNEQFF; size: -; V: TRBV6-4; J: TRBJ2-1; D: TRBD1
DNA: TGTGCCAGCTCACCAACAAAACAGGGGGGAACTGAAGCTTTCTTT; CDR3: CASSPTKQGGTEAFF; size: -; V: TRBV18; J: TRBJ1-1; D: TRBD1
DNA: TGTGCCAGCAGCTTGGAGGCGACTAGCGGGAGAAGGTCCTACGAGCAGTACTTC; CDR3: CASSLEATSGRRSYEQYF; size: few; V: TRBV5-4; J: TRBJ2-7; D: TRBD2
DNA: TGCGCCAGCAGCCCGTGGACGGACTCAAATGAGCAGTTCTTC; CDR3: CASSPWTDSNEQFF; size: few; V: TRBV5-1; J: TRBJ2-1; D: -
DNA: TGTGCCAGCAGTTTTGGCGCAGGCGAGCAGTTCTTC; CDR3: CASSFGAGEQFF; size: -; V: TRBV27; J: TRBJ2-1; D: -
DNA: TGTGCCAGCAGTGAACTAGCGGGAGCAGATACGCAGTATTTT; CDR3: CASSELAGADTQYF; size: few; V: TRBV6-4; J: TRBJ2-3; D: TRBD2